The entry that follows covers one T cell receptor (beta chain) sequence. This specimen belongs to a study of control samples from healthy donors and cancer patients. Produced via immunoSEQ multiplex PCR; TCRdb's table is partial and in-frame only. Of roughly 84,000 clones listed, approximately 91% were seen once; the top ten hold 5.5% to 7.5%. Deletions cut 3 bases from V and 11 bases from J, with 16 bases between. This CDR3 has 13 amino acids. In germline, CDR1 is KGHSH, CDR2 LQKENI. The sample taken for sequencing was blood. The receptor was derived from a man aged 50 to 59 in good health. This rearrangement joins TRBV18 to TRBJ1-1, with D possibly being TRBD1 (6 bases). CDR3 sequence (DNA): TGTGCCAGCTCACCCCGGTCAGGGGCGATGGCTTTCTTT. Amino acids: CASSPRSGAMAFF.